This T cell receptor (beta chain) was obtained from a study of T-cell reconstitution after alpha-beta-depleted transplantation in children. Unique molecular identifiers were incorporated into the prepared TCRbeta library. TCRdb passed the PCR reads through MiXCR, listing each CDR3 protein once. Among some 70,000 distinct CDR3 sequences listed, 7.3% were seen once. This clonotype appeared a few times. Germline values: CDR1 SGDLS, CDR2 YYNGEE. The V end was cut by 0 bases, the J end by 2 bases, with 12 bases between. CDR3 length: 15 residues. This receptor was identified in a human donor who donated a stem cell graft to a child with acute lymphoblastic leukemia. Sequenced material: PBMCs from the stem cell graft donor, taken from the stem cell graft. The chain carries TRBV9 and TRBJ2-7; D is unclear. CDR3 coding DNA: TGTGCCAGCAGCGTAGGTGCCCCAGTTACCTACGAGCAGTACTTC. Encoded protein: CASSVGAPVTYEQYF.